This T cell receptor beta chain was recorded in a study of T cell repertoires in cytomegalovirus infection (dated by TCRdb to about 2019). For the wider study: Donor HLA type was relevant to the analysis, because carriage of CMV infection together with the matching HLA type was indicated by public TCR beta signatures.

Comment on this clonotype: The specificity of this receptor is unknown. Base qualities are not provided; no much larger clone lies one nucleotide away.

V and J lose 4 bases and 3 bases, and a span of 15 bases separates them. The CDR3 sequence holds 15 residues, the cysteine and phenylalanine included. Solely the CDR3 DNA is kept, with 45 bases framed from the first base. Sequences KGHDR (CDR1) and SFDVKD (CDR2) are obtained from the germline V gene. Sequencer: Illumina HiSeq 1500. TCRdb handled the public reads itself, with Q25 trimming in fastp and clone calling in MiXCR, and kept productive beta chains. Rows with one shared CDR3 protein collapse into an entry with the most common genes and DNA. This sample comprises some 440,000 distinct CDR3 sequences, 30% to 40% of them detected only once. The top ten clones comprise approximately 15% of the sample. General conclusions and limits of the study: The ex vivo response was dominated by HLA-C-restricted CMV-specific TCR beta clonotypes, which also provided the single most frequent clonotype in two of eight donors. Cumulative frequency of public TCR beta family members discriminated carriers of CMV infection plus the relevant HLA type in this cohort and an independent approximately 360-donor cohort.

Input material: PBMCs. This TCR derives from a human donor in good health (CMV status not recorded). Some clones in this sample may be carry-over from other donors' samples. The receptor chain draws on TRBV24-1 and TRBJ2-7, and possibly TRBD1, on 6 matching bases. The DNA is TGTGCCACCAGTGAAGGTCAGGGGCTAGACTACGAGCAGTACTTC. Its coded protein is CATSEGQGLDYEQYF.